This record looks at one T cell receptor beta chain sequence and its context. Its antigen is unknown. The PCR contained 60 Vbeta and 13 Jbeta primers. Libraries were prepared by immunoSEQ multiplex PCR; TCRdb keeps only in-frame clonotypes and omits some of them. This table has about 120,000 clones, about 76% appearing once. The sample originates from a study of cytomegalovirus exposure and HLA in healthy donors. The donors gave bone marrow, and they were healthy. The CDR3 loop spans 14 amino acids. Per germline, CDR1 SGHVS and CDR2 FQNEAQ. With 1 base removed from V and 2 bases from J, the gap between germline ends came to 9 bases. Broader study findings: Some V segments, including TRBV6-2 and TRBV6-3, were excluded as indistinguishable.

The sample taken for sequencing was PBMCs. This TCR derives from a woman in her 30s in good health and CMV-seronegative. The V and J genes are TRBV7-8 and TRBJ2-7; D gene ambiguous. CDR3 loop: CASSLEAATYEQYF. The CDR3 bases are TGTGCCAGCAGCTTAGAGGCGGCTACCTACGAGCAGTACTTC.